This T cell receptor beta chain was documented in a study of T cells in Graves' hyperthyroidism and ophthalmopathy. Worth noting for this clonotype: Antigen unknown.

TCR beta CDR3 regions were amplified from RNA. A set of HTBI primers served as the primers for a first-round RT-PCR of the TCR CDR3. Via MiXCR, TCRdb re-called the multiplex PCR reads, giving one row per CDR3 protein. The sample includes more than 300,000 distinct CDR3 sequences, roughly 15% of them seen just once. Study-wide findings and caveats: The model made its ophthalmopathy prediction, and onset followed a median about 5.9 months later. In the blood, most expanded thyroid clonotypes above 0.001 appeared as well.

Used for diagnoses were clinical symptoms, serum thyroxine and TRAb, thyroid ultrasound and orbital computed tomography. The germline V gene encodes CDR1 LNHDA and CDR2 SQIVND (reference sequence). The CDR3 is 16 residues long. Trimming removed 5 bases from V and 7 bases from J; junction bases left unmatched: 6. The specimen was blood. The receptor was isolated from a woman younger than 45 with Graves' hyperthyroidism that later progressed to Graves' ophthalmopathy. This chain uses TRBV19 with TRBJ2-1; 15 bases agree with TRBD2. The CDR3 DNA reads TGTGCCAGTAGTGTCCCGGGACTAGCGGGAGGTAATGAGCAGTTCTTC. This encodes CASSVPGLAGGNEQFF.